This T cell receptor (beta chain) derives from a study of blood T cell repertoires in COVID-19. Method: immunoSEQ multiplex PCR; TCRdb's copy keeps in-frame clones and lacks some. Of approximately 75,000 clones in the sample, 88% are singletons; the top ten hold more than 25%. V lost 3 bases and J lost 2, with 6 bases in between. Germline CDR1 is SGDLS and CDR2 is YYNGEE. The CDR3 is made up of 13 amino acids. This TCR came from a man in his forties or fifties with acute or convalescent COVID-19. The chain uses TRBV9 and TRBJ1-5; perhaps TRBD1 as D (6 bases). Material: peripheral blood. The CDR3 region is CASSGTGNQPQHF. CDR3 coding DNA: TGTGCCAGCAGCGGGACAGGCAATCAGCCCCAGCATTTT.